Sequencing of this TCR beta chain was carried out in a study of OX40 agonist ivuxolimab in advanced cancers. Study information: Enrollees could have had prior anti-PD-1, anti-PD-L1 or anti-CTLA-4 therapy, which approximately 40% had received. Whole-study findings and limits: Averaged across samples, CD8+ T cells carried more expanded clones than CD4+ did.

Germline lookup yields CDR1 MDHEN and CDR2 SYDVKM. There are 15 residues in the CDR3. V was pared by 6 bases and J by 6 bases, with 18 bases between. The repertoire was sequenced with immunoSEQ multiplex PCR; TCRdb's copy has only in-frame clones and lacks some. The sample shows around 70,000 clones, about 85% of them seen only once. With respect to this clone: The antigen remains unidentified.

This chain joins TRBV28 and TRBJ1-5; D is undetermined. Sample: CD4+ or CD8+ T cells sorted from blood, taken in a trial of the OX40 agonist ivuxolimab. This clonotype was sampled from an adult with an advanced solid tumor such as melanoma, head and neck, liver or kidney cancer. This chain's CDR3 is CASSRTGQVGQPQHF. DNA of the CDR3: TGTGCCAGCAGCCGGACCGGGCAGGTAGGTCAGCCCCAGCATTTT.